This passage covers 2 T cell receptor beta chains from one sample sequenced in a study of cytomegalovirus exposure and HLA in healthy donors. Vbeta (60) and Jbeta (13) primers were used in the PCR. The method was immunoSEQ multiplex PCR; TCRdb's version includes in-frame clones alone and lacks a portion of them. Of 60,000 to 100,000 clones in the sample, more than 60% were seen once. The specimen was PBMCs. The source of these receptors is a male donor in good health and CMV-seropositive.

The V and J genes are TRBV27 and TRBJ2-1; 8 nucleotides line up with TRBD2. Per the germline V gene, CDR1 is MNHEY and CDR2 is SMNVEV (reference sequence). The CDR3 loop spans 12 amino acids. The junction had 14 bases not matched to a gene; V was cut back by 10 bases and J by 15 bases. CDR3 bases: TGTGCCACCGAGACAATAGCGGGAATTAGGTTCTTC. Translated, it gives CATETIAGIRFF.

The chain has TRBV30 and TRBJ2-5; TRBD2 matches at 7 bases. The last part of the DNA fits TRBJ2-7 better; the J call may be wrong. The germline V gene has CDR1 GTSNPN and CDR2 SVGIG (reference sequence). The CDR3 extends over 13 amino acids. As DNA, the CDR3 is TGTGCCTGGAGTGCTGGACTAGTACACGAGCAGTACTTC. It translates to CAWSAGLVHEQYF.